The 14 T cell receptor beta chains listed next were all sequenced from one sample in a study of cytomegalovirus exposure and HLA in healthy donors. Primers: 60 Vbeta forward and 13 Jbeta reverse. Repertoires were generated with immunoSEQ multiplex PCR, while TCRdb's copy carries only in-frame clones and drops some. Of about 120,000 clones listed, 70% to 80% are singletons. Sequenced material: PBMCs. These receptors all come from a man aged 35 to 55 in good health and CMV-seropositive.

The DNA of the CDR3 is TGTGCCACCGAGGGCGGGAGCAAGACAGATACGCAGTATTTT. Amino acid sequence: CATEGGSKTDTQYF. The chain uses TRBV15 and TRBJ2-3, with 7 bases that match TRBD2. J gave up 3 bases and V 8 bases, and 8 bases lay outside the gene matches. The CDR3 is made up of 14 amino acids. CDR1 and CDR2 (germline): LNHNV, YYDKDF (reference sequence).

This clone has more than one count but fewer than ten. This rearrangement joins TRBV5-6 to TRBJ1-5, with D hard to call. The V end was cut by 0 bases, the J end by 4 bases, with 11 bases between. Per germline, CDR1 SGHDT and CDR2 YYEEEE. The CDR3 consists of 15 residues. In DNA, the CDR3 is TGTGCCAGCAGCTTGGGGGGAGGGAGAAATCAGCCCCAGCATTTT. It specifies CASSLGGGRNQPQHF.

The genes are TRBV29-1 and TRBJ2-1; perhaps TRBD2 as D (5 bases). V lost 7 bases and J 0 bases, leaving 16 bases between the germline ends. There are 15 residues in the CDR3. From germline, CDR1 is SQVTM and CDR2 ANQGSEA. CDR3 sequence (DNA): TGCAGCGCTGGTGAGCTGGGGAGCTCCTACAATGAGCAGTTCTTC. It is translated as CSAGELGSSYNEQFF.

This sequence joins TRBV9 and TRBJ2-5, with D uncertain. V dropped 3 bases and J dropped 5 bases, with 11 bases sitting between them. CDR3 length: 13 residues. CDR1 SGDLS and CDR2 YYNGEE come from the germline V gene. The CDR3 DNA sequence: TGTGCCAGCAGCGGGAGAGGAAGGGAGACCCAGTACTTC. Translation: CASSGRGRETQYF.

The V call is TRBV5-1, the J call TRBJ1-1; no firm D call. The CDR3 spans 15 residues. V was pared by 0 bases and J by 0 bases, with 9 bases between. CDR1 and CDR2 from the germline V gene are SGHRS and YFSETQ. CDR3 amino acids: CASSLAGIMNTEAFF. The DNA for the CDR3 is TGCGCCAGCAGCTTGGCGGGAATCATGAACACTGAAGCTTTCTTT.

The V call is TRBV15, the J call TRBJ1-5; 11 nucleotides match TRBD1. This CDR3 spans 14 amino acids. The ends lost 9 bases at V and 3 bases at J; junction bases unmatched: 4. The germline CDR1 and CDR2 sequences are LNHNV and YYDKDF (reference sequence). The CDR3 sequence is CATGQGGFNQPQHF. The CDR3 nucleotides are TGTGCCACGGGACAGGGGGGTTTCAATCAGCCCCAGCATTTT. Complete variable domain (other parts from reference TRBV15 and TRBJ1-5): DAMVIQNPRYQVTQFGKPVTLSCSQTLNHNVMYWYQQKSSQAPKLLFHYYDKDFNNEADTPDNFQSRRPNTSFCFLDIRSPGLGDTAMYLCATGQGGFNQPQHFGDGTRLSIL.

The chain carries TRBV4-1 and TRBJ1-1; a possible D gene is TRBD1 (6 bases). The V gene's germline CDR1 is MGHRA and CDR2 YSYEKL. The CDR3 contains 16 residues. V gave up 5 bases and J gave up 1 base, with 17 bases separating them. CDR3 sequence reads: CASSVRQAGKNTEAFF. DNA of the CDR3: TGCGCCAGCAGCGTGCGACAGGCAGGGAAGAACACTGAAGCTTTCTTT.

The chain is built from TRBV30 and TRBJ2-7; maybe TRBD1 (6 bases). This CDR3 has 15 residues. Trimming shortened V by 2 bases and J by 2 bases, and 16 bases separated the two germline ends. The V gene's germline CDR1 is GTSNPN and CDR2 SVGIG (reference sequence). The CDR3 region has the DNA TGTGCCTGGAGTCCTACAGGTGGGGGCCCCTACGAGCAGTACTTC. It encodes CAWSPTGGGPYEQYF.

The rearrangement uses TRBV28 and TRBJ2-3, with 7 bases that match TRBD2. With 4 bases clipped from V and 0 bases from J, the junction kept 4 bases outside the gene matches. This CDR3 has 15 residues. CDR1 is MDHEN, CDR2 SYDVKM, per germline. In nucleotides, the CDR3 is TGTGCCAGCAGTTACAGCGGGATCAGCACAGATACGCAGTATTTT. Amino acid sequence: CASSYSGISTDTQYF.

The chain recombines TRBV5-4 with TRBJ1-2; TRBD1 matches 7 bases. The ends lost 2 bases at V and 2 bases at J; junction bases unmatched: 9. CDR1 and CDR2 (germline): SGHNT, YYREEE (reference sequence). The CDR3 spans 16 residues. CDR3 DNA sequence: TGTGCCAGCAGCTTAAACAGGGGCGCGGGGAACTATGGCTACACCTTC. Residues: CASSLNRGAGNYGYTF.

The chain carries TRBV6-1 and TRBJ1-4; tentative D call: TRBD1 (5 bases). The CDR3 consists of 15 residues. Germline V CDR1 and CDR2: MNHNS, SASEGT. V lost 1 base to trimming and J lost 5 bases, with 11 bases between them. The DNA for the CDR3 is TGTGCCAGCAGTGAAGGAATCGGGGGAAATGAAAAACTGTTTTTT. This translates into CASSEGIGGNEKLFF.

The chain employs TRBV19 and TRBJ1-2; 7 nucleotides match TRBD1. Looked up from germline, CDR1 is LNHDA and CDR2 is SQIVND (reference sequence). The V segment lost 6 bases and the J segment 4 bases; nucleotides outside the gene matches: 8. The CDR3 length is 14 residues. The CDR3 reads CASRPLTGVYGYTF. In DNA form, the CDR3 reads TGTGCCAGTAGACCCCTTACAGGGGTCTATGGCTACACCTTC.

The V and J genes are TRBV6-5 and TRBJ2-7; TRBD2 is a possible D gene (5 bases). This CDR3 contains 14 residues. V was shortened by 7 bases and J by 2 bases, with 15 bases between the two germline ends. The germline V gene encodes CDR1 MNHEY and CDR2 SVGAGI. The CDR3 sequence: CASMRAREAYEQYF. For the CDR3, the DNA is TGTGCCAGCATGCGGGCCAGAGAAGCCTACGAGCAGTACTTC.

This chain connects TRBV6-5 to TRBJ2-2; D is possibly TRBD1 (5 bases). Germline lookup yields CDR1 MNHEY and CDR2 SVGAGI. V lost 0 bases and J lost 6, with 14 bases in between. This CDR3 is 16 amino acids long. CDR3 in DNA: TGTGCCAGCAGTTACTCGAAGGGGTCAGGCGCCGGGGAGCTGTTTTTT. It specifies CASSYSKGSGAGELFF.